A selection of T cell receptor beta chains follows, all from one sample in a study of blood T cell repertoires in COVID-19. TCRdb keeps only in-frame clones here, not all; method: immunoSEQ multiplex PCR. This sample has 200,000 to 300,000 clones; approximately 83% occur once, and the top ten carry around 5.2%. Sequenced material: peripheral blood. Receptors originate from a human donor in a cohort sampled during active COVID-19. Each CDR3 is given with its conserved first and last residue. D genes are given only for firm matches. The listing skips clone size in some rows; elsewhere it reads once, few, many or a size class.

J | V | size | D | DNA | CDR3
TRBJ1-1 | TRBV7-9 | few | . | TGTGCCAGCAGCTCCCCCATGAACACTGAAGCTTTCTTT | CASSSPMNTEAFF
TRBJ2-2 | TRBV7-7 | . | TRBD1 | TGTGCTAGCAGCAGGCAGGGGGCCGGGGAGCTGTTTTTT | CASSRQGAGELFF
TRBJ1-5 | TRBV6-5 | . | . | TGTGCCAGCAGTTACTCGAATCGGGATCAGCCCCAGCATTTT | CASSYSNRDQPQHF
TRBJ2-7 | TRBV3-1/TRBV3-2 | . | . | TGTGCCAGCAGCCAGTATACCTACGAGCAGTACTTC | CASSQYTYEQYF
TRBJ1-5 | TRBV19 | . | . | TGTGCCAGTAGTATAGGGCAGGTTTATAGCAATCAGCCCCAGCATTTT | CASSIGQVYSNQPQHF
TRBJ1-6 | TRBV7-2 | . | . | TGTGCCAGCAGCTTAACAGGGTACAATTCACCCCTCCACTTT | CASSLTGYNSPLHF
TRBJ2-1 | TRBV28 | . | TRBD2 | TGTGCCAGCAGTTTTGCGGCGGGAGGAAGAGGGGTATGGGATGAGCAGTTCTTC | CASSFAAGGRGVWDEQFF
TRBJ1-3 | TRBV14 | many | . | TGTGCCAGCAGCGTCACAGGGCCAAACACCATATATTTT | CASSVTGPNTIYF
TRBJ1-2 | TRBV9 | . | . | TGTGCCAGCAGCACTAGTCCCCTGGGTGCGAACTATGGCTACACCTTC | CASSTSPLGANYGYTF
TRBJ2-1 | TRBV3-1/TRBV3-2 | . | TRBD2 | TGTGCCAGCAGCCAAGATATTTGGGCTAGCGGTTACAATGAGCAGTTCTTC | CASSQDIWASGYNEQFF